The rows below give T cell receptor beta chains drawn from one sample of a study of blood T cells in healthy people across ages. MiXCR, applied by TCRdb to the 5' RACE reads, yields one record per CDR3 protein. Here the sample spans roughly 1,300,000 distinct CDR3 sequences, approximately 59% being singletons. Sequenced: blood. The source of these receptors is a man aged 18 to 35 in good health. Both conserved end residues are part of each CDR3. The order of the fields is clone size, D gene, V gene, J gene, CDR3 DNA, CDR3 protein. A D gene is named only where the DNA matches it firmly. Clone size appears in some rows only: once, few, many, or a class for an expanded clone.

clone size: .
D gene: .
V gene: TRBV7-9
J gene: TRBJ2-5
CDR3 DNA: TGTGCCAGCAGCTTATGGGGGGGGACAGAGGAGACCCAGTACTTC
CDR3 protein: CASSLWGGTEETQYF

clone size: few
D gene: .
V gene: TRBV7-9
J gene: TRBJ2-3
CDR3 DNA: TGTGCCAGCAGCCGACCTACGGGGTTCGCACCAGATACGCAGTATTTT
CDR3 protein: CASSRPTGFAPDTQYF

clone size: .
D gene: .
V gene: TRBV6-1
J gene: TRBJ2-7
CDR3 DNA: TGTGCCAGCAGTGAGACTGGGGGGAACGAGCAGTACTTC
CDR3 protein: CASSETGGNEQYF

clone size: .
D gene: .
V gene: TRBV3-1
J gene: TRBJ2-4
CDR3 DNA: TGTGCCAACAGCCAACTACTAGCAGGAGGGACGGGTGAGCAGTACTTC
CDR3 protein: CANSQLLAGGTGEQYF

clone size: .
D gene: .
V gene: TRBV3-1
J gene: TRBJ1-2
CDR3 DNA: TGTGCCAGCAGCCCTAGCCGGCAGATCTATGGCTACACCTTC
CDR3 protein: CASSPSRQIYGYTF

clone size: .
D gene: TRBD2
V gene: TRBV6-2/TRBV6-3
J gene: TRBJ2-5
CDR3 DNA: TGTGCCAGCAGGGAGAGCGGGGGGAAAGAGACCCAGTACTTC
CDR3 protein: CASRESGGKETQYF

clone size: few
D gene: .
V gene: TRBV5-1
J gene: TRBJ2-7
CDR3 DNA: TGCGCCAGCAGCTTTGATTCGGGTTACGAGCAGTACTTC
CDR3 protein: CASSFDSGYEQYF

clone size: .
D gene: TRBD1
V gene: TRBV20-1
J gene: TRBJ1-5
CDR3 DNA: TGCAGTGCCAGGGACAGGGGAGCTCAGCCCCAGCATTTT
CDR3 protein: CSARDRGAQPQHF

clone size: .
D gene: TRBD2
V gene: TRBV7-9
J gene: TRBJ2-3
CDR3 DNA: TGTGCCAGCAGCGGGACTAGCGGGATTGACACAGATACGCAGTATTTT
CDR3 protein: CASSGTSGIDTDTQYF

clone size: .
D gene: .
V gene: TRBV6-5
J gene: TRBJ1-5
CDR3 DNA: TGTGCCAGCAGAACCGGGGGGGCCCATGGGCAGCCCCAGCATTTT
CDR3 protein: CASRTGGAHGQPQHF

clone size: .
D gene: TRBD1
V gene: TRBV11-2
J gene: TRBJ1-1
CDR3 DNA: TGTGCCAGCAGCTTAGGGACAGGTCCTCTTGAAGCTTTCTTT
CDR3 protein: CASSLGTGPLEAFF

clone size: many
D gene: .
V gene: TRBV20-1
J gene: TRBJ2-7
CDR3 DNA: TGCAGTGCTAGAGTCGGGAGCTCCTACGAGCAGTACTTC
CDR3 protein: CSARVGSSYEQYF

clone size: many
D gene: .
V gene: TRBV27
J gene: TRBJ2-6
CDR3 DNA: TGTGCCAGCAGAAACTCTGGGGCCAACGTCCTGACTTTC
CDR3 protein: CASRNSGANVLTF

clone size: .
D gene: TRBD1
V gene: TRBV7-2
J gene: TRBJ2-4
CDR3 DNA: TGTGCCAGCAGTCCCGGCGACAGGGACGAAAACATTCAGTACTTC
CDR3 protein: CASSPGDRDENIQYF

clone size: .
D gene: .
V gene: TRBV7-8
J gene: TRBJ2-5
CDR3 DNA: TGTGCCAGCAGCTTAAATTCGCAACAGAGGGGGAACCAAGAGACCCAGTACTTC
CDR3 protein: CASSLNSQQRGNQETQYF

clone size: .
D gene: .
V gene: TRBV4-3
J gene: TRBJ2-3
CDR3 DNA: TGCGCCAGCAGCCAAGATCTCCAGGGGAGGGAGTATGTCATTCTCACAGATACGCAGTATTTT
CDR3 protein: CASSQDLQGREYVILTDTQYF

clone size: .
D gene: .
V gene: TRBV29-1
J gene: TRBJ2-2
CDR3 DNA: TGCAGCGTTGGGGTACGAGGACCCGGGGAGCTGTTTTTT
CDR3 protein: CSVGVRGPGELFF

clone size: .
D gene: TRBD1
V gene: TRBV7-9
J gene: TRBJ1-1
CDR3 DNA: TGTGCCAGCAGCACGCGACAGGGGAGGGACACTGAAGCTTTCTTT
CDR3 protein: CASSTRQGRDTEAFF

clone size: .
D gene: .
V gene: TRBV20-1
J gene: TRBJ2-1
CDR3 DNA: TGCAGTGCTAGAGATGTGGGGGGGCGGTTCTTC
CDR3 protein: CSARDVGGRFF

clone size: .
D gene: .
V gene: TRBV5-4
J gene: TRBJ1-2
CDR3 DNA: TGTGCCAGCAGCATGATAGTGGAAGGCTACACCTTC
CDR3 protein: CASSMIVEGYTF

clone size: .
D gene: .
V gene: TRBV28
J gene: TRBJ2-3
CDR3 DNA: TGTGCCAGCAGTTTGAAGGCTAGCACAGATACGCAGTATTTT
CDR3 protein: CASSLKASTDTQYF

clone size: .
D gene: .
V gene: TRBV10-3
J gene: TRBJ1-1
CDR3 DNA: TGTGCCATCAGTCCCGGGGGGACCACTGAAGCTTTCTTT
CDR3 protein: CAISPGGTTEAFF

clone size: few
D gene: .
V gene: TRBV13
J gene: TRBJ2-7
CDR3 DNA: TGTGCCAGCAGCCACTCGGGTTTCTCCTACGAGCAGTACTTC
CDR3 protein: CASSHSGFSYEQYF

clone size: .
D gene: .
V gene: TRBV29-1
J gene: TRBJ2-2
CDR3 DNA: TGCAGCGTTGACGGACTGACCGGGGAGCTGTTTTTT
CDR3 protein: CSVDGLTGELFF

clone size: few
D gene: .
V gene: TRBV11-3
J gene: TRBJ2-3
CDR3 DNA: TGTGCCAGCAGCGCCGGGACCGTCACAGATACGCAGTATTTT
CDR3 protein: CASSAGTVTDTQYF

clone size: few
D gene: .
V gene: TRBV4-1
J gene: TRBJ1-2
CDR3 DNA: TGCGCCAGCAGCCAATTTGTGGGTCTGAATGGCTACACCTTC
CDR3 protein: CASSQFVGLNGYTF

clone size: once
D gene: .
V gene: TRBV3-1
J gene: TRBJ1-2
CDR3 DNA: TGTGCCAGCAGCCAAGAGTTTTTAGGACGAACTTATGGCTACACCTTC
CDR3 protein: CASSQEFLGRTYGYTF

clone size: .
D gene: .
V gene: TRBV12-3/TRBV12-4
J gene: TRBJ2-3
CDR3 DNA: TGTGCCAGCAGTTTTGAGGTCCCAAATACGCAGTATTTT
CDR3 protein: CASSFEVPNTQYF

clone size: .
D gene: .
V gene: TRBV27
J gene: TRBJ2-7
CDR3 DNA: TGTGCCAGCTCTGGTAGAGGCGCGGGCGAGCAGTACTTC
CDR3 protein: CASSGRGAGEQYF

clone size: few
D gene: .
V gene: TRBV7-9
J gene: TRBJ2-7
CDR3 DNA: TGTGCCAGCAGCAACACGACACGAGCCTCCTACGAGCAGTACTTC
CDR3 protein: CASSNTTRASYEQYF

clone size: .
D gene: TRBD2
V gene: TRBV25-1
J gene: TRBJ2-6
CDR3 DNA: TGTGCCAGCAGTGAGACTAGCGGGAGGGGTGTAACTGGGGCCAACGTCCTGACTTTC
CDR3 protein: CASSETSGRGVTGANVLTF

clone size: .
D gene: .
V gene: TRBV15
J gene: TRBJ2-3
CDR3 DNA: TGTGCCACCAGCAGGGACCCGACGGACACAGATACGCAGTATTTT
CDR3 protein: CATSRDPTDTDTQYF

clone size: .
D gene: .
V gene: TRBV20-1
J gene: TRBJ2-7
CDR3 DNA: TGCAGTGCTAGAGATTTTGGGACTCAGACCTACGAGCAGTACTTC
CDR3 protein: CSARDFGTQTYEQYF

clone size: .
D gene: .
V gene: TRBV20-1
J gene: TRBJ2-7
CDR3 DNA: TGCAGTGCTAGAGGGCTCAGGGAACATGAGCAGTACTTC
CDR3 protein: CSARGLREHEQYF

clone size: once
D gene: .
V gene: TRBV7-2
J gene: TRBJ1-4
CDR3 DNA: TGTGCCAGCAGCTCCTTGGAGACCAGTCTTGAAAAACTGTTTTTT
CDR3 protein: CASSSLETSLEKLFF

clone size: .
D gene: TRBD2
V gene: TRBV4-1
J gene: TRBJ2-2
CDR3 DNA: TGCGCCAGCAGCCCTCGTAGCGGGAGTGCTGAGGACACCGGGGAGCTGTTTTTT
CDR3 protein: CASSPRSGSAEDTGELFF